This T cell receptor beta chain was captured in a study of cytomegalovirus exposure and HLA in healthy donors. PCR used 60 Vbeta primers and 13 Jbeta primers. Profiled with immunoSEQ multiplex PCR; TCRdb holds only in-frame clones, not every one. The table has over 150,000 clones, 65% to 90% seen once. The CDR3 consists of 15 residues. CDR1 and CDR2 from the germline V gene are SGHTA and FQGNSA. V shed 1 base and J 7 bases; nucleotides not matched to a gene: 4. The chain has TRBV7-2 and TRBJ1-6; 7 bases are shared with TRBD1. The specimen was PBMCs. This clonotype originated in a human donor in good health. The CDR3 reads CASSLVGTENSPLHF. The DNA for the CDR3 is TGTGCCAGCAGCTTAGTCGGGACAGAGAATTCACCCCTCCACTTT.